This T cell receptor (beta chain) was observed in a study of blood T cells in healthy people across ages. Between the trimmed V and J ends, which lost 2 bases and 6 bases, there was a span of 18 bases. Germline CDR1 MGHRA, CDR2 YSYEKL. The length of the CDR3 is 16 residues. General study points: Naive CD4+ cells and diversity were both higher in long-lived donors than in aged donors. Measured against age, TCR beta diversity per million T cells decreased in a roughly linear manner. Diversity estimates drawn from one million T cells were deemed underestimates.

A second PCR, run for roughly 7 to 12 cycles, used a sample-barcoded 5' primer plus a J-beta primer mix. Tags on each cDNA molecule came from a template-switch adaptor with 12 random nucleotides. MiXCR was run by TCRdb on the 5' RACE reads, yielding one entry per CDR3 protein. The sample carries hundreds of thousands of distinct CDR3 sequences, about 46% recorded once. This clonotype was detected only a few times. Its antigen is not identified. Sequencing was performed on blood. The receptor comes from a man at least 80 years old in good health. The chain joins TRBV4-1 to TRBJ2-3, with D hard to call. Written as DNA, the CDR3 is TGCGCCAGCAGCCAACTGCCCATGTTCCCACGGGATACGCAGTATTTT. It specifies CASSQLPMFPRDTQYF.